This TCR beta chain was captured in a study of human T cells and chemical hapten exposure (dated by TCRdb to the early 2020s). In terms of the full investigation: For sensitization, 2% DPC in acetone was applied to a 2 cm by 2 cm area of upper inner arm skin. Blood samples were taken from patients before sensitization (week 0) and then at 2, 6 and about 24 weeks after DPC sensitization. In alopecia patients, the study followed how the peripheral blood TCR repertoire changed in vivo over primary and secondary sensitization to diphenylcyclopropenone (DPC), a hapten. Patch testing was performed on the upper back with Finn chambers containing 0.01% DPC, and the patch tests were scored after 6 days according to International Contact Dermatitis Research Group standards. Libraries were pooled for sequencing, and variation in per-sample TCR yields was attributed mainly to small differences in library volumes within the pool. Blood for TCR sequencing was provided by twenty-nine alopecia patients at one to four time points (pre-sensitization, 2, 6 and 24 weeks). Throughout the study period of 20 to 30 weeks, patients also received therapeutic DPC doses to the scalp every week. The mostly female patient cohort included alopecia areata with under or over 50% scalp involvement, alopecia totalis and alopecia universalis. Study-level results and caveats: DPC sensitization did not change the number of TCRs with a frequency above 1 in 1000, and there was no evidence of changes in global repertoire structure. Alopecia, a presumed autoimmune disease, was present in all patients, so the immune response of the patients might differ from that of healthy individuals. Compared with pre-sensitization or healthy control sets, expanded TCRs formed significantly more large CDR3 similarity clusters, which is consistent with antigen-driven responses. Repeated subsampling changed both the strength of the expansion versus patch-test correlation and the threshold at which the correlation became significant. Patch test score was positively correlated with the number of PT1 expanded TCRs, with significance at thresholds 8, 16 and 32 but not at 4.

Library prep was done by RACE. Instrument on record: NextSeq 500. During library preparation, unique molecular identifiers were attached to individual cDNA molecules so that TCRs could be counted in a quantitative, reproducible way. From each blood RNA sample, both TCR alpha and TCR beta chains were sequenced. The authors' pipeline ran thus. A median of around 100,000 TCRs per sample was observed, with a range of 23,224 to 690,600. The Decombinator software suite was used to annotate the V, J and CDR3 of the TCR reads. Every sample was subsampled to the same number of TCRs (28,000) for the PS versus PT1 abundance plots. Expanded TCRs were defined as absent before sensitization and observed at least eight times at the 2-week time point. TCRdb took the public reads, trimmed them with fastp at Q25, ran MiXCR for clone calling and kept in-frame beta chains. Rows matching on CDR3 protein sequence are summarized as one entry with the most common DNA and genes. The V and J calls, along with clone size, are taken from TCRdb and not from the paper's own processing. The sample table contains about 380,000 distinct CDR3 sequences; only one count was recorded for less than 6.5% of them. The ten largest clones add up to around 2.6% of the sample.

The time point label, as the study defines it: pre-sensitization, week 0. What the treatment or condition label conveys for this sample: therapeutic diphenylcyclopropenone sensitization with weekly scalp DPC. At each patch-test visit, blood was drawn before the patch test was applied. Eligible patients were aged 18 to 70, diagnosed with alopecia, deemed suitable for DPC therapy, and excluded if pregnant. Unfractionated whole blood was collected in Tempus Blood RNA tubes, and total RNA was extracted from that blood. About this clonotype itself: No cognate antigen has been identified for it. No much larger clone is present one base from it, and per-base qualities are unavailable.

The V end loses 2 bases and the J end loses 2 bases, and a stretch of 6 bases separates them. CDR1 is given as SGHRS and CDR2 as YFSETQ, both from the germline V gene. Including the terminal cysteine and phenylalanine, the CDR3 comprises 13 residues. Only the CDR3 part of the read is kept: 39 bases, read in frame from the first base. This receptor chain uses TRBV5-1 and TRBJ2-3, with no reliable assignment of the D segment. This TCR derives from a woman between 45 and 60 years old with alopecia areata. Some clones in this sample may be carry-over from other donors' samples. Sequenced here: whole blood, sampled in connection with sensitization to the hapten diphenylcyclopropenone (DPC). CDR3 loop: CASSFTYTDTQYF. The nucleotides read TGCGCCAGCAGCTTCACCTACACAGATACGCAGTATTTT.